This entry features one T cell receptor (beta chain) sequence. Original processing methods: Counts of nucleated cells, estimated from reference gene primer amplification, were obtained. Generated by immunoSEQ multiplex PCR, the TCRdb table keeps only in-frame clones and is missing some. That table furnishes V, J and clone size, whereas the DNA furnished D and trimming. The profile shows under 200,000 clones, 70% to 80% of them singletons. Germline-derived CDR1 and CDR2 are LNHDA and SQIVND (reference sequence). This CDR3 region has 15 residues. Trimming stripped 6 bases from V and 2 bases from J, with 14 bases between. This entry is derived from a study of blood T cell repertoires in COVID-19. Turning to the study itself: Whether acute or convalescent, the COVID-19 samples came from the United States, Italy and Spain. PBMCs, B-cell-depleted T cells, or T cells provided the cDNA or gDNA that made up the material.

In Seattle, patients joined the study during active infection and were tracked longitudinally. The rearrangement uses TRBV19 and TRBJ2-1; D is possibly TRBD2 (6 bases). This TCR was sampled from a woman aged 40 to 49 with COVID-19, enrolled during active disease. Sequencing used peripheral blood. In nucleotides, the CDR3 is TGTGCCAGTAGCACGAGGAGGGGCCCCTACAATGAGCAGTTCTTC. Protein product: CASSTRRGPYNEQFF.